These T cell receptor beta chains were read from a single sample in a study of OX40 agonist ivuxolimab in advanced cancers. Repertoires were generated with immunoSEQ multiplex PCR, while TCRdb's copy carries only in-frame clones and drops some. The repertoire holds 73,000 or so clones, with under 90% as singletons. This sample comprised CD4+ or CD8+ T cells sorted from blood, obtained in a trial of the OX40 agonist ivuxolimab. These receptors all come from an adult with an advanced solid tumor such as melanoma, head and neck, liver or kidney cancer. Each CDR3 is given with its conserved first and last residue. The D gene is left open where the match is weak.

v_call	d_call	cdr3_aa
TRBV18	.	CASSPRGAHYEQYF
TRBV30	TRBD2	CAWSRPGLFGGANVLTF
TRBV29-1	.	CSVPSTGFEQYF
TRBV4-3	.	CASSQVPPYNEQFF
TRBV9	.	CASSVVSAAHGADTQYF
TRBV13	.	CASSPEGGRGWETQYF
TRBV7-2	.	CASSLARDNYGYTF
TRBV28	.	CASNPGRNYEQYF
TRBV7-3	TRBD1	CASSSRQGANTIYF
TRBV11-1	.	CASSLAVRETQYF
TRBV7-6	TRBD2	CASSSGRNNYEQYF
TRBV5-8	TRBD1	CASSLEGQGTMRQFF
TRBV2	.	CASSTSGANVLTF
TRBV7-3	.	CASSLGGRSGANVLTF
TRBV6-4	.	CASSDSGGEQFF
TRBV5-1	TRBD1	CASAQGVSGNTIYF
TRBV10-3	TRBD2	CAIKASGGLSTDTQYF
TRBV6-6	TRBD1	CASTTGGTGELFF
TRBV7-3	.	CASSLTRGNGYTF
TRBV9	.	CASSVGVNYGYTF
TRBV30	.	CAWSEGWDRKRIEAFF
TRBV18	TRBD1	CASSPRPTGQGESYGYTF
TRBV6-4	TRBD1	CASSATTGGLGGYTF
TRBV6-6	TRBD1	CASSSDRERVYEQYF
TRBV6-5	TRBD1	CASSYGDRGGYEQYF
TRBV5-4	.	CASSSGGGILYF
TRBV6-1	.	CASSPRDISGNTIYF
TRBV4-2	.	CASSQSAGPYEQYF
TRBV19	.	CASNRGGGGELFF
TRBV7-2	.	CASSLERNTEAFF
TRBV10-3	.	CAISGQYQIPLSSEAFF
TRBV4-2	.	CASSPSAGRYNSPLHF
TRBV6-5	TRBD2	CASSTTSGGRETQYF
TRBV29-1	TRBD2	CSAGLAGALNTGELFF
TRBV7-2	.	CASSLTVSTDTQYF
TRBV5-4	TRBD1	CASSLGTDYQPQHF
TRBV4-1	TRBD1	CASSQGPSQGVTDTQYF
TRBV14	.	CASSQDRGTGPGTQYF
TRBV6-5	TRBD2	CASSKTSGATDTQYF
TRBV7-2	.	CASSLARTYEQYF
TRBV30	TRBD1	CACSDRGFNSPLHF
TRBV2	.	CASEDPSESLYEQYF
TRBV7-2	.	CASSRVVVDTGELFF
TRBV7-8	TRBD2	CASSLEFGRPREQYF
TRBV7-2	TRBD1	CASSLRFWTGGRTDTQYF
TRBV7-2	.	CASSLEGWVLEQYF
TRBV4-3	.	CASSQVRFRTDLHLFSGNTIYF
TRBV14	.	CASSQALAYWETNEKLFF
TRBV6-6	.	CASTLQGADTGELFF
TRBV25-1	TRBD1	CASTRGKGADWNSPLHF
TRBV30	.	CACPRGINYGYTF
TRBV6-5	.	CASSWGWSTEAFF
TRBV28	TRBD1	CASALKGAWGNTIYF
TRBV11-1	.	CASSLNPGYGYTF
TRBV5-1	TRBD1	CASSLRDSLSEAFF
TRBV5-1	TRBD1	CASRLGPPGTGRVEQFF
TRBV7-2	.	CASSLREGGAYEQYF